This is a list of T cell receptor beta chains from one sample in a study of blood T cell repertoires in COVID-19. Sequenced by immunoSEQ multiplex PCR; TCRdb stores in-frame clones only, minus some. The profile shows about 100,000 clones, over 60% of them singletons. Sequences were obtained from peripheral blood. The receptor set was obtained from a man in his 70s with acute or convalescent COVID-19. The CDR3 runs from the conserved cysteine through the conserved F or W. The D gene is left open where the match is weak. Size is omitted from some rows. Given values are once, few, many or a class for expanded clones.

CDR3: CASSRLGLTNEKLFF
DNA: TGTGCCAGCAGTCGCCTCGGACTAACTAATGAAAAACTGTTTTTT
size: .
D: .
V: TRBV14
J: TRBJ1-4

CDR3: CASSVEGGIRGNTIYF
DNA: TGTGCCAGCAGCGTAGAGGGGGGGATCCGTGGAAACACCATATATTTT
size: .
D: .
V: TRBV9
J: TRBJ1-3

CDR3: CASSLPGTAYEQYF
DNA: TGTGCCAGCAGCCTCCCGGGGACAGCCTACGAGCAGTACTTC
size: once
D: TRBD1
V: TRBV28
J: TRBJ2-7

CDR3: CASSPGTRGFSDTQYF
DNA: TGTGCCAGCAGCCCCGGGACTAGGGGTTTCTCAGATACGCAGTATTTT
size: .
D: TRBD2
V: TRBV3-1/TRBV3-2
J: TRBJ2-3

CDR3: CASSLALVGGAPSYNEQFF
DNA: TGTGCCAGCAGCTTAGCGCTCGTCGGGGGGGCTCCCTCCTACAATGAGCAGTTCTTC
size: many
D: TRBD2
V: TRBV7-8
J: TRBJ2-1

CDR3: CASSLSAGIGEKLFF
DNA: TGTGCCAGCAGCTTATCCGCGGGTATCGGAGAAAAACTGTTTTTT
size: .
D: .
V: TRBV7-9
J: TRBJ1-4

CDR3: CASSSRIGGAWETQYF
DNA: TGTGCCAGCAGCTCCCGTATCGGGGGTGCCTGGGAGACCCAGTACTTC
size: .
D: .
V: TRBV3-1/TRBV3-2
J: TRBJ2-5

CDR3: CASSVAAGPETQYF
DNA: TGTGCCAGCAGCGTGGCCGCAGGTCCCGAGACCCAGTACTTC
size: .
D: .
V: TRBV9
J: TRBJ2-5

CDR3: CASSPQGGGSYNEQFF
DNA: TGTGCCAGCAGTCCTCAAGGGGGGGGATCCTACAATGAGCAGTTCTTC
size: .
D: .
V: TRBV2
J: TRBJ2-1

CDR3: CASSVNPTAGAGNTIYF
DNA: TGTGCCAGCAGTGTAAACCCTACAGCCGGCGCTGGAAACACCATATATTTT
size: .
D: .
V: TRBV6-1
J: TRBJ1-3

CDR3: CASSRGGYTF
DNA: TGTGCCAGCAGTCGGGGTGGCTACACCTTC
size: .
D: .
V: TRBV6-4
J: TRBJ1-2

CDR3: CASSLDGTGGGWTEAFF
DNA: TGCGCCAGCAGCTTGGATGGGACAGGGGGCGGATGGACTGAAGCTTTCTTT
size: .
D: TRBD1
V: TRBV5-1
J: TRBJ1-1

CDR3: CSVGQGAGNTEAFF
DNA: TGCAGCGTTGGGCAGGGGGCGGGGAACACTGAAGCTTTCTTT
size: .
D: TRBD1
V: TRBV29-1
J: TRBJ1-1

CDR3: CASSFAFDSATPLHF
DNA: TGCGCCAGCAGCTTCGCCTTCGACAGCGCGACACCCCTCCACTTT
size: .
D: .
V: TRBV5-1
J: TRBJ1-6

CDR3: CASTQTNRGLDGYTF
DNA: TGTGCCAGCACCCAAACCAACAGGGGTTTAGATGGCTACACCTTC
size: .
D: TRBD1
V: TRBV27
J: TRBJ1-2

CDR3: CASSLSGTWIPREQYF
DNA: TGTGCCAGCAGTCTCTCCGGGACATGGATTCCTAGAGAGCAGTACTTC
size: .
D: .
V: TRBV27
J: TRBJ2-7

CDR3: CAISVPGNTEAFF
DNA: TGTGCCATCAGTGTTCCAGGTAACACTGAAGCTTTCTTT
size: .
D: .
V: TRBV10-3
J: TRBJ1-1

CDR3: CASSEAGGATNEKLFF
DNA: TGTGCCAGCAGTGAAGCGGGAGGGGCAACTAATGAAAAACTGTTTTTT
size: .
D: .
V: TRBV6-1
J: TRBJ1-4

CDR3: CASSYVDRISGNTIYF
DNA: TGTGCCAGCAGTTACGTCGACAGGATTTCTGGAAACACCATATATTTT
size: .
D: .
V: TRBV6-2/TRBV6-3
J: TRBJ1-3

CDR3: CASSAPGLAGNNEQFF
DNA: TGTGCCAGCTCAGCACCCGGACTAGCGGGAAACAATGAGCAGTTCTTC
size: once
D: TRBD2
V: TRBV18
J: TRBJ2-1

CDR3: CASSMNGKAQHF
DNA: TGTGCCAGTAGTATGAACGGTAAAGCCCAGCATTTT
size: few
D: .
V: TRBV19
J: TRBJ1-5

CDR3: CASSLGQSNYGYTF
DNA: TGTGCCAGCAGCTTAGGTCAATCCAACTATGGCTACACCTTC
size: once
D: .
V: TRBV11-2
J: TRBJ1-2

CDR3: CASTGVTRGEQYF
DNA: TGTGCCAGCACCGGGGTGACCCGGGGCGAGCAGTACTTC
size: .
D: .
V: TRBV18
J: TRBJ2-7

CDR3: CASLSGFSGNTIYF
DNA: TGTGCCAGTCTTTCAGGCTTCTCTGGAAACACCATATATTTT
size: few
D: .
V: TRBV19
J: TRBJ1-3

CDR3: CASRKGQEISYEQYF
DNA: TGTGCCAGCAGGAAGGGACAGGAGATATCCTACGAGCAGTACTTC
size: .
D: TRBD1
V: TRBV2
J: TRBJ2-7

CDR3: CASRLQGNSPLHF
DNA: TGTGCCAGCAGACTACAGGGAAATTCACCCCTCCACTTT
size: .
D: .
V: TRBV12-3/TRBV12-4
J: TRBJ1-6

CDR3: CASSRDTNSPLHF
DNA: TGCGCCAGCAGTCGGGACACTAATTCACCCCTCCACTTT
size: .
D: .
V: TRBV5-1
J: TRBJ1-6

CDR3: CASSEVQAGEQFF
DNA: TGTGCCAGCAGTGAAGTGCAAGCGGGCGAGCAGTTCTTC
size: many
D: .
V: TRBV2
J: TRBJ2-1

CDR3: CASSLEGKTSYNEQFF
DNA: TGTGCCAGCAGCTTGGAGGGGAAAACTTCCTACAATGAGCAGTTCTTC
size: .
D: .
V: TRBV5-6
J: TRBJ2-1

CDR3: CASSPLQGGTEAFF
DNA: TGTGCCAGCTCACCACTACAGGGCGGTACTGAAGCTTTCTTT
size: .
D: .
V: TRBV18
J: TRBJ1-1

CDR3: CASSEVRVTGGYTF
DNA: TGTGCCAGCAGTGAAGTCAGGGTTACGGGTGGCTACACCTTC
size: .
D: .
V: TRBV2
J: TRBJ1-2

CDR3: CASSIGDRVTQYF
DNA: TGTGCCAGTAGTATAGGCGACAGGGTTACGCAGTATTTT
size: once
D: TRBD1
V: TRBV19
J: TRBJ2-3

CDR3: CASSQDVGGNQPQHF
DNA: TGCGCCAGCAGCCAAGATGTGGGAGGCAATCAGCCCCAGCATTTT
size: .
D: .
V: TRBV4-3
J: TRBJ1-5

CDR3: CASSLGTGVETQYF
DNA: TGTGCCAGCAGTTTAGGGACAGGGGTTGAGACCCAGTACTTC
size: .
D: TRBD1
V: TRBV27
J: TRBJ2-5

CDR3: CASSTQGLETQYF
DNA: TGCGCCAGCAGCACCCAGGGGCTGGAGACCCAGTACTTC
size: .
D: .
V: TRBV5-1
J: TRBJ2-5

CDR3: CASSFSGKETQYF
DNA: TGTGCCAGCAGCTTCTCCGGGAAAGAGACCCAGTACTTC
size: .
D: .
V: TRBV11-3
J: TRBJ2-5

CDR3: CASSLDRVNSPLHF
DNA: TGCGCCAGCAGCCTGGACAGGGTTAATTCACCCCTCCACTTT
size: few
D: TRBD1
V: TRBV5-1
J: TRBJ1-6

CDR3: CASSLVETNYGYTF
DNA: TGTGCCAGCAGCTTAGTGGAGACTAACTATGGCTACACCTTC
size: few
D: .
V: TRBV7-8
J: TRBJ1-2

CDR3: CASSVAGTNNNEQFF
DNA: TGTGCCAGCAGCGTCGCCGGGACTAACAACAATGAGCAGTTCTTC
size: .
D: TRBD2
V: TRBV9
J: TRBJ2-1

CDR3: CASSYFSYNSPLHF
DNA: TGTGCCAGCAGTTACTTCAGTTATAATTCACCCCTCCACTTT
size: .
D: .
V: TRBV6-5
J: TRBJ1-6